The 29 T cell receptor beta chains below come from one sample, sequenced in a study of blood T cell repertoires in COVID-19. Produced via immunoSEQ multiplex PCR; TCRdb's table is partial and in-frame only. The sample yields about 100,000 clones, approximately 86% seen once. Sequencing used PBMCs or T cells enriched from blood (not recorded which). All receptors derive from a woman aged 45-65 years who had recovered from COVID-19.

The chain recombines TRBV6-5 with TRBJ1-1, with 7 bases fitting TRBD1. V lost 6 bases and J lost 5; bases outside the gene matches: 9. Germline V gene lookup returns CDR1 MNHEY and CDR2 SVGAGI. CDR3 length equals 14 residues. The CDR3 spells CASRETGTGTEAFF. CDR3 sequence (DNA): TGTGCCAGCAGAGAGACAGGGACTGGAACTGAAGCTTTCTTT.

This clone showed up just once. This chain uses TRBV11-2 with TRBJ2-1, with TRBD2 matching over 12 bases. J lost 0 bases, V lost 5 bases, and 8 bases had no gene match. The CDR3 is made up of 18 amino acids. Germline V gene sequence: CDR1 SGHAT, CDR2 FQNNGV. CDR3 protein: CASSRTSGEPSSYNEQFF. The CDR3 nucleotides read TGTGCCAGCAGCCGGACTAGCGGGGAACCGAGCTCCTACAATGAGCAGTTCTTC.

The chain has TRBV12-3 or TRBV12-4 and TRBJ2-5; the D gene is possibly TRBD1 (5 bases). The CDR3 sequence is 13 residues long. V gave up 5 bases and J gave up 5 bases, with 12 bases separating them. The CDR3: CASSRREPETQYF. The CDR3, as DNA: TGTGCCAGCAGTCGCAGGGAACCGGAGACCCAGTACTTC.

CDR3 protein: CASSQDPGFFSPLHF. CDR3 nucleotide sequence: TGCGCCAGCAGCCAAGATCCAGGGTTTTTTTCACCCCTCCACTTT. The rearrangement links TRBV4-1 to TRBJ1-6; TRBD1 is a possible D gene (5 bases). V shed 0 bases and J shed 9 bases, with 12 bases lying between them. The CDR3 loop spans 15 amino acids. The germline CDR1 and CDR2 sequences are MGHRA and YSYEKL.

In DNA form, the CDR3 reads TGTGCCAGCAGACAGACAGGTGGCGGGAACACTGAAGCTTTCTTT. Translation: CASRQTGGGNTEAFF. This chain joins TRBV11-2 and TRBJ1-1; TRBD1 is a possible D gene (6 bases). Germline lookup yields CDR1 SGHAT and CDR2 FQNNGV. Trimming took off 6 bases at V and 1 base at J, with 15 bases between the two ends. CDR3 size: 15 residues.

The table lists this clone with a count of one. The chain links TRBV28 to TRBJ1-2; no clear D. V shed 3 bases and J shed 4 bases, with 3 bases lying between them. The CDR3 spans 11 residues. Germline values: CDR1 MDHEN, CDR2 SYDVKM. CDR3 sequence: CASSFRYGYTF. CDR3 sequence (DNA): TGTGCCAGCAGTTTTCGCTATGGCTACACCTTC.

This chain links TRBV7-6 with TRBJ2-2; D may be TRBD2 (6 bases). This CDR3 has 16 residues. Per the germline V gene, CDR1 is SGHVS and CDR2 is FNYEAQ. The V gene lost 2 bases and the J gene lost 2 bases, with 12 bases spanning the gap. The CDR3: CASSLRVGSNTGELFF. The DNA for the CDR3 is TGTGCCAGCAGCTTAAGGGTCGGGAGTAACACCGGGGAGCTGTTTTTT. The full variable domain, its missing parts supplied by reference TRBV7-6 and TRBJ2-2, is GAGVSQSPRYKVTKRGQDVALRCDPISGHVSLYWYRQALGQGPEFLTYFNYEAQQDKSGLPNDRFSAERPEGSISTLTIQRTEQRDSAMYRCASSLRVGSNTGELFFGEGSRLTVL.

The rearrangement uses TRBV14 and TRBJ2-5, with D tentatively TRBD2 (5 bases). This CDR3 has 13 residues. The germline V and J ends were trimmed by 5 bases and 9 bases, with 16 bases remaining between them. The germline V gene encodes CDR1 SGHDN and CDR2 FVKESK. CDR3: CASSATRLTAQYF. CDR3 nucleotide sequence: TGTGCCAGCAGCGCCACCCGACTAACTGCCCAGTACTTC.

The chain is built from TRBV6-5 and TRBJ1-1; D gene uncertain. V lost 6 bases, J lost 6 bases, and 8 bases lay in between. The germline V gene has CDR1 MNHEY and CDR2 SVGAGI. This CDR3 region has 11 residues. CDR3 sequence: CASRAGSEAFF. CDR3 DNA sequence: TGTGCCAGCAGAGCGGGTTCTGAAGCTTTCTTT.

The chain carries TRBV20-1 and TRBJ1-5; D perhaps matches TRBD1 (6 bases). Germline loops: CDR1 DFQATT, CDR2 SNEGSKA (reference sequence). Trimming cost V 3 bases and J 3 bases, with 15 bases left between them. CDR3 size: 15 residues. The CDR3 DNA is TGCAGTGCTAGTACTACAGGGAGCAACAATCAGCCCCAGCATTTT. The encoded protein is CSASTTGSNNQPQHF.

V is TRBV5-1 and J is TRBJ1-2; perhaps TRBD1 as D (6 bases). Germline values: CDR1 SGHRS, CDR2 YFSETQ. The CDR3 runs to 14 residues. V was cut by 6 bases and J by 4 bases, with 16 bases left in between. Written as DNA, the CDR3 is TGCGCCAGCACAGCGGGGGGCGGGAGCTATGGCTACACCTTC. It is translated as CASTAGGGSYGYTF.

The chain is built from TRBV5-6 and TRBJ1-1, with a weak D call TRBD1 (6 bases). CDR3 length: 13 residues. Trimming took off 1 base at V and 4 bases at J, with 8 bases between the two ends. CDR1 is SGHDT, CDR2 YYEEEE, per germline. The CDR3 DNA is TGTGCCAGCAGCTTGCAGGGGAGCACTGAAGCTTTCTTT. This encodes CASSLQGSTEAFF.

The DNA for the CDR3 is TGTGCCAGCAGCTGGGCGGGAGGTGACGCAGATACGCAGTATTTT. Translation: CASSWAGGDADTQYF. This sequence joins TRBV2 and TRBJ2-3; 8 bases are a match to TRBD2. The V segment lost 6 bases and the J segment 4 bases; nucleotides outside the gene matches: 9. This CDR3 comprises 15 residues. The germline gives CDR1 SNHLY, CDR2 FYNNEI.

The CDR3 loop reads CASSLWGTAGNYGYTF. Here the CDR3 DNA reads TGTGCCAGCAGTTTATGGGGGACAGCTGGTAACTATGGCTACACCTTC. The chain combines TRBV28 with TRBJ1-2; 7 bases fit TRBD1. The CDR3 extends over 16 amino acids. V dropped 0 bases and J dropped 1; count of bases not matched to a gene: 5. From germline, CDR1 is MDHEN and CDR2 SYDVKM.

CDR3 sequence (DNA): TGTGCCATCAGTGAGTCAGGGGGCTCCTACGAGCAGTACTTC. This translates into CAISESGGSYEQYF. The chain combines TRBV10-3 with TRBJ2-7, with D possibly matching TRBD1 (6 bases). This CDR3 region has 14 residues. From germline, CDR1 is ENHRY and CDR2 SYGVKD. Trimming left V 0 bases short and J 0 bases short, with 6 bases between.

V usage is TRBV9 and J usage is TRBJ1-4; 10 bases are shared with TRBD1. Trimming took 4 bases from V and 8 from J; bases not matched to a gene: 11. The germline V gene has CDR1 SGDLS and CDR2 YYNGEE. The CDR3 spans 16 residues. CDR3 residues: CASSPRTGTGDEKLFF. The CDR3 DNA reads as TGTGCCAGCAGCCCGCGAACCGGGACAGGGGACGAAAAACTGTTTTTT.

This clone was observed a handful of times. The genes are TRBV10-3 and TRBJ1-1; D possibly corresponds to TRBD1 (5 bases). Trimming pared 4 bases from V and 3 bases from J, leaving 15 bases between. The CDR3 runs to 15 residues. In germline, CDR1 is ENHRY, CDR2 SYGVKD. The chain's CDR3 is CAISARWSGDTEAFF. CDR3 nucleotides: TGTGCCATCAGTGCAAGGTGGTCGGGGGACACTGAAGCTTTCTTT.

The chain employs TRBV9 and TRBJ1-4, with a weak D call TRBD1 (5 bases). The CDR3 is 15 residues long. V was clipped by 4 bases and J by 3 bases, with 13 bases between them. Germline CDR1 reads SGDLS; CDR2 reads YYNGEE. This CDR3 reads CASSPIGGANEKLFF. The CDR3, as DNA: TGTGCCAGCAGCCCTATTGGGGGGGCTAATGAAAAACTGTTTTTT. Full variable domain (rest looked up from reference TRBV9 and TRBJ1-4): DSGVTQTPKHLITATGQRVTLRCSPRSGDLSVYWYQQSLDQGLQFLIQYYNGEERAKGNILERFSAQQFPDLHSELNLSSLELGDSALYFCASSPIGGANEKLFFGSGTQLSVL.

The chain recombines TRBV10-1 with TRBJ2-1; a weak D match, TRBD2 (6 bases). CDR1 WNHNN and CDR2 SYGVQD come from the germline V gene (reference sequence). V was trimmed by 2 bases and J by 2 bases, leaving 10 bases between them. The CDR3 extends over 15 amino acids. The CDR3 here is CASSEQRVAYNEQFF. CDR3 sequence (DNA): TGCGCCAGCAGTGAGCAGCGGGTGGCCTACAATGAGCAGTTCTTC.

This clone was observed a few times. V and J are TRBV24-1 and TRBJ2-3, with 7 bases lining up with TRBD2. Germline V CDR1 and CDR2: KGHDR, SFDVKD. After removal of 3 bases from V and 0 bases from J, the junction contained 8 bases not matched to a gene. The CDR3 covers 17 residues. The CDR3 reads CATSDTRVAGSTDTQYF. The CDR3 DNA follows: TGTGCCACCAGTGATACCCGGGTAGCGGGTAGCACAGATACGCAGTATTTT.

CDR3 sequence reads: CASSTFGGVHRNGQPQHF. The DNA for the CDR3 is TGTGCCAGTAGTACTTTCGGGGGGGTCCACCGGAACGGTCAGCCCCAGCATTTT. The genes are TRBV19 and TRBJ1-5; possibly TRBD1 for D (5 bases). V was clipped by 4 bases and J by 6 bases, with 25 bases between them. The CDR3 runs 18 residues. CDR1 is LNHDA, CDR2 SQIVND, per germline (reference sequence).

The V gene is TRBV7-2, the J gene TRBJ2-4, with TRBD2 matching 7 bases. Germline V gene lookup returns CDR1 SGHTA and CDR2 FQGNSA. The V segment lost 10 bases and the J segment 6 bases; nucleotides outside the gene matches: 12. CDR3 length: 14 residues. The CDR3 spells CAIKPPGGRNIQYF. Here the CDR3 DNA reads TGTGCCATCAAGCCCCCGGGGGGTCGAAACATTCAGTACTTC.

This clone appeared once. In DNA form, the CDR3 reads TGTGCCAGCAGTGACGAGAGGAACATTCAGTACTTC. Translated: CASSDERNIQYF. J is TRBJ2-4 and V is TRBV6-4; D call uncertain. From germline, CDR1 is MRHNA and CDR2 SNTAGT. The CDR3 is made up of 12 amino acids. The V end lost 2 bases, the J end lost 7 bases, and 6 bases lay between the germline ends.

V usage is TRBV7-9 and J usage is TRBJ2-1; TRBD2 aligns across 13 bases. Germline V gene lookup returns CDR1 SEHNR and CDR2 FQNEAQ (reference sequence). Unmatched junction bases numbered 3, after V lost 4 bases and J lost 6 bases. This CDR3 is 15 amino acids long. DNA for the CDR3: TGTGCCAGCAGCTCCACTAGCGGGAGGGCCAATGAGCAGTTCTTC. This gives the protein CASSSTSGRANEQFF.

V usage is TRBV5-1 and J usage is TRBJ2-2, with D possibly being TRBD2 (5 bases). The CDR3 sequence is 14 residues long. Looked up from germline, CDR1 is SGHRS and CDR2 is YFSETQ. The V end lost 2 bases, the J end lost 2 bases, and 7 bases lay between the germline ends. The CDR3 coding sequence is TGCGCCAGCAGCTTCGGACTTAACACCGGGGAGCTGTTTTTT. Its translation is CASSFGLNTGELFF.

The chain combines TRBV6-5 with TRBJ1-1, with D perhaps TRBD1 (6 bases). Germline V lookup: CDR1 MNHEY, CDR2 SVGAGI. The V end lost 6 bases, the J end lost 1 base, and 12 bases lay between the germline ends. This CDR3 has 14 amino acids. Written as DNA, the CDR3 is TGTGCCAGCAGCCTCAGGGGCCCGAACACTGAAGCTTTCTTT. Amino acids: CASSLRGPNTEAFF.

The gene calls are TRBV5-4 and TRBJ2-7; TRBD2 might be the D (7 bases). The germline gives CDR1 SGHNT, CDR2 YYREEE (reference sequence). V was shortened by 0 bases and J by 5 bases, with 12 bases between the two germline ends. The length of the CDR3 is 14 residues. The CDR3 spells CASSLEGGRDEQYF. In DNA, the CDR3 is TGTGCCAGCAGCTTGGAGGGGGGGCGGGACGAGCAGTACTTC.

V gene TRBV14 combines with J gene TRBJ1-6, with unresolved D. Germline V gene sequence: CDR1 SGHDN, CDR2 FVKESK. The CDR3 spans 16 residues. The V end lost 0 bases, the J end lost 2 bases, and 8 bases lay between the germline ends. The DNA of the CDR3 is TGTGCCAGCAGCCAAGAAGGGAGGCCCTATAATTCACCCCTCCACTTT. Translated: CASSQEGRPYNSPLHF.

The gene calls are TRBV19 and TRBJ2-4; D may be TRBD1 (6 bases). CDR1 is LNHDA and CDR2 is SQIVND in the germline V gene (reference sequence). The CDR3 has 14 residues. Trimming cost V 3 bases and J 6 bases, with 12 bases left between them. The CDR3 DNA reads TGTGCCAGTAGTATTACAGGGAATGCAAACATTCAGTACTTC. The encoded protein is CASSITGNANIQYF.